The clone carrying this T cell receptor beta chain appeared a single time. J lost 8 bases, V lost 6 bases, and 19 bases had no gene match. This CDR3 comprises 18 residues. Germline V gene lookup returns CDR1 MDHEN and CDR2 SYDVKM. Some clones are missing from TCRdb's copy, which holds only in-frame ones; the method was immunoSEQ multiplex PCR. Of around 2.1 million clones detected, around 93% appear once; the ten largest clones hold under 2%. The sample comes from a study of shared clonotypes between healthy human individuals. Terminally differentiated effector memory CD45RA+ cells were excluded from the naive CD8 cells, which were CD45RO-negative and positively selected for CCR7.

This chain joins TRBV28 and TRBJ1-4; TRBD1 matches 9 bases. The sample taken for sequencing was naive CD8+ T cells from PBMCs. This TCR derives from a man younger than 35 in good health. Some clones in this sample may be carry-over from other donors' samples. The CDR3 is CASRLTGQGAAMEEKLFF. The CDR3 region has the DNA TGTGCCAGCAGACTTACGGGACAGGGAGCCGCCATGGAGGAAAAACTGTTTTTT. The entire variable domain, with the rest obtained from reference TRBV28 and TRBJ1-4, is as follows: DVKVTQSSRYLVKRTGEKVFLECVQDMDHENMFWYRQDPGLGLRLIYFSYDVKMKEKGDIPEGYSVSREKKERFSLILESASTNQTSMYLCASRLTGQGAAMEEKLFFGSGTQLSVL.